This T cell receptor beta chain was sequenced for a study of Graves' ophthalmopathy and Graves' hyperthyroidism. CDR1 and CDR2 (germline): MNHEY, SVGEGT. The ends were cut back, 9 bases at V and 9 bases at J, with 15 bases in the middle. The CDR3 spans 13 residues. Beta-chain TCR CDR3 regions were amplified from RNA transcripts. First-round RT-PCR employed HTBI primers, with a second-round multiplex PCR after it. TCRdb fed the multiplex PCR reads into MiXCR, producing one record per CDR3 protein. The sample has 680,000 or so distinct CDR3 sequences, 20% to 25% seen once. The sequenced sample consisted of peripheral blood. The V call is TRBV6-2 or TRBV6-3, the J call TRBJ1-6; TRBD1 might be the D (5 bases). The TCR originated in a woman between 18 and 29 years old with stable Graves' hyperthyroidism. Some clones in this sample may be carry-over from other donors' samples. DNA for the CDR3: TGTGCCAGTGCTGGGGGTCTCATTTCACCCCTCCACTTT. It encodes CASAGGLISPLHF.